The clone carrying this TCR beta chain came up a few times. In each case, RNA was isolated and then reverse transcribed into cDNA as the sequencing template. Measured with immunoSEQ multiplex PCR; TCRdb has only the in-frame clones, and not every one. The table records roughly 230,000 clones, around two fifths of them present only once. The data derive from a study of CD8+ T cells in alopecia areata. Treatment here: oral pan-JAK inhibitor, 5-10 mg twice daily. Here the sequenced sample was CD4+ T cells sorted from blood, taken around week 37, from a patient treated with tofacitinib. The sequence came from a human donor with alopecia areata.

CDR3 nucleotide sequence: TGCGCCAGCAGGCACCCGGGACAGGGGCAGGAGACCCAGTACTTC. Translation: CASRHPGQGQETQYF. The rearrangement uses TRBV5-1 and TRBJ2-5, with 10 bases identical to TRBD1. Looked up from germline, CDR1 is SGHRS and CDR2 is YFSETQ. The CDR3 spans 15 residues. Losses at the gene ends were 5 bases for V and 5 bases for J; bases not matched to a gene: 9.